These T cell receptor beta chains were read from a single sample in a study of T-cell reconstitution after alpha-beta-depleted transplantation in children. TCRdb re-analysed the PCR reads in MiXCR, keeping a single row per CDR3 protein. The sample yields about 210,000 distinct CDR3 sequences, roughly 18% seen once. Sequencing used PBMCs, mostly from graft donor cells, obtained 360 days after TCRalphabeta/CD19-depleted stem cell transplant. Source of these receptors: a male patient aged 2-9 years who had a stem cell transplant for acute lymphoblastic leukemia, so the T cells may come from the graft donor. Both conserved end residues are part of each CDR3. Each record gives: V gene, J gene, D gene, clone size, CDR3 protein, CDR3 DNA. The D gene is left open where the match is weak. Rows may omit the clone size; those that give it use once, few, many or a size class.

v_call: TRBV20-1
j_call: TRBJ1-5
d_call: -
clone_size: -
cdr3_aa: CSAFDRSSNQPQHF
cdr3_nt: TGCAGTGCTTTCGACAGGTCTAGCAATCAGCCCCAGCATTTT

v_call: TRBV12-3/TRBV12-4
j_call: TRBJ1-5
d_call: TRBD1
clone_size: -
cdr3_aa: CASGTSQGAPWPQHF
cdr3_nt: TGTGCCAGCGGAACTTCACAGGGGGCCCCGTGGCCCCAGCATTTT

v_call: TRBV6-2/TRBV6-3
j_call: TRBJ2-7
d_call: -
clone_size: -
cdr3_aa: CASSYEGSEQYF
cdr3_nt: TGTGCCAGCAGTTACGAGGGGAGCGAGCAGTACTTC

v_call: TRBV20-1
j_call: TRBJ2-3
d_call: -
clone_size: many
cdr3_aa: CSAFDSSGASTDTQYF
cdr3_nt: TGCAGTGCTTTCGACTCAAGCGGCGCTAGCACAGATACGCAGTATTTT

v_call: TRBV29-1
j_call: TRBJ1-2
d_call: TRBD1
clone_size: few
cdr3_aa: CSMRQGPGGYTF
cdr3_nt: TGCAGCATGCGACAGGGGCCAGGGGGCTACACCTTC

v_call: TRBV5-5
j_call: TRBJ1-1
d_call: -
clone_size: -
cdr3_aa: CASSSRVLAFF
cdr3_nt: TGTGCCAGCAGTTCCAGGGTTTTGGCTTTCTTT

v_call: TRBV9
j_call: TRBJ2-5
d_call: TRBD2
clone_size: few
cdr3_aa: CASSVQRGVQETQYF
cdr3_nt: TGTGCCAGCAGCGTCCAGCGGGGGGTCCAAGAGACCCAGTACTTC

v_call: TRBV4-2
j_call: TRBJ2-7
d_call: -
clone_size: few
cdr3_aa: CASSQVPGQDYEQYF
cdr3_nt: TGTGCCAGCAGCCAAGTACCGGGACAAGACTACGAGCAGTACTTC

v_call: TRBV20-1
j_call: TRBJ2-3
d_call: TRBD1
clone_size: -
cdr3_aa: CSAYLLQGAADTQYF
cdr3_nt: TGCAGTGCCTATTTACTACAGGGGGCAGCAGATACGCAGTATTTT

v_call: TRBV7-6
j_call: TRBJ1-1
d_call: -
clone_size: -
cdr3_aa: CASSPAGRKNTEAFF
cdr3_nt: TGTGCCAGCAGCCCCGCAGGACGGAAAAACACTGAAGCTTTCTTT

v_call: TRBV15
j_call: TRBJ1-1
d_call: -
clone_size: -
cdr3_aa: CATSPRGGTEAFF
cdr3_nt: TGTGCCACCAGCCCACGGGGTGGCACTGAAGCTTTCTTT

v_call: TRBV19
j_call: TRBJ1-1
d_call: -
clone_size: -
cdr3_aa: CASSISGVTEAFF
cdr3_nt: TGTGCCAGTAGTATCAGTGGGGTTACTGAAGCTTTCTTT

v_call: TRBV12-3/TRBV12-4
j_call: TRBJ2-7
d_call: -
clone_size: -
cdr3_aa: CASSPSSRDRSYEQYF
cdr3_nt: TGTGCCAGCAGCCCCTCTAGTCGGGATCGGTCCTACGAGCAGTACTTC

v_call: TRBV27
j_call: TRBJ2-7
d_call: TRBD1
clone_size: -
cdr3_aa: CASSEGQGVFYEQYF
cdr3_nt: TGTGCCAGCTCAGAAGGACAGGGGGTTTTCTACGAGCAGTACTTC

v_call: TRBV5-1
j_call: TRBJ2-7
d_call: -
clone_size: many
cdr3_aa: CASGLQQGGGYEQYF
cdr3_nt: TGCGCCAGCGGCTTACAACAGGGAGGAGGGTACGAGCAGTACTTC

v_call: TRBV5-1
j_call: TRBJ2-3
d_call: -
clone_size: -
cdr3_aa: CASNPASTDTQYF
cdr3_nt: TGCGCCAGCAATCCTGCCAGCACAGATACGCAGTATTTT

v_call: TRBV4-2
j_call: TRBJ2-7
d_call: TRBD1
clone_size: -
cdr3_aa: CASSQAPSQGVYEQYF
cdr3_nt: TGTGCCAGCAGCCAAGCCCCCAGTCAGGGGGTCTACGAGCAGTACTTC

v_call: TRBV7-9
j_call: TRBJ2-5
d_call: -
clone_size: -
cdr3_aa: CASSLARGHNGQETQYF
cdr3_nt: TGTGCCAGCAGCTTAGCGCGAGGACATAACGGTCAAGAGACCCAGTACTTC

v_call: TRBV7-2
j_call: TRBJ2-7
d_call: TRBD1
clone_size: -
cdr3_aa: CASSRDRGPSQYEQYF
cdr3_nt: TGTGCCAGCAGCAGAGACAGGGGGCCTTCTCAGTACGAGCAGTACTTC

v_call: TRBV9
j_call: TRBJ2-7
d_call: -
clone_size: -
cdr3_aa: CASSVGTSRTTYEQYF
cdr3_nt: TGTGCCAGCAGCGTAGGAACGAGCCGGACGACCTACGAGCAGTACTTC

v_call: TRBV2
j_call: TRBJ1-2
d_call: TRBD1
clone_size: -
cdr3_aa: CASSDLGQVYGYTF
cdr3_nt: TGTGCCAGCAGTGATTTGGGACAGGTCTATGGCTACACCTTC

v_call: TRBV10-3
j_call: TRBJ1-5
d_call: -
clone_size: -
cdr3_aa: CAIGQASNQPQHF
cdr3_nt: TGTGCCATCGGCCAGGCTAGCAATCAGCCCCAGCATTTT

v_call: TRBV6-1
j_call: TRBJ2-1
d_call: -
clone_size: -
cdr3_aa: CASSGGFEVSYNEQFF
cdr3_nt: TGTGCCAGCAGCGGAGGGTTTGAAGTCTCCTACAATGAGCAGTTCTTC

v_call: TRBV20-1
j_call: TRBJ2-7
d_call: -
clone_size: -
cdr3_aa: CSARGQAYEQYF
cdr3_nt: TGCAGTGCTAGAGGACAGGCCTACGAGCAGTACTTC

v_call: TRBV27
j_call: TRBJ1-1
d_call: -
clone_size: -
cdr3_aa: CASSKPGPPKPRGGEAFF
cdr3_nt: TGTGCCAGCAGCAAACCGGGCCCCCCCAAGCCCAGAGGTGGTGAAGCTTTCTTT

v_call: TRBV6-6
j_call: TRBJ1-1
d_call: -
clone_size: -
cdr3_aa: CASSYDPVSEAFF
cdr3_nt: TGTGCCAGCAGTTACGACCCGGTTAGTGAAGCTTTCTTT

v_call: TRBV6-2/TRBV6-3
j_call: TRBJ2-7
d_call: TRBD2
clone_size: many
cdr3_aa: CAPGLAGSHEQYF
cdr3_nt: TGTGCCCCCGGACTAGCGGGGTCCCACGAGCAGTACTTC

v_call: TRBV12-3/TRBV12-4
j_call: TRBJ2-3
d_call: -
clone_size: -
cdr3_aa: CASSLLAGSTADTQYF
cdr3_nt: TGTGCCAGCAGTTTACTGGCAGGGTCCACTGCAGATACGCAGTATTTT

v_call: TRBV6-1
j_call: TRBJ1-3
d_call: -
clone_size: few
cdr3_aa: CASSPLTDCSGNTIYF
cdr3_nt: TGTGCCAGCAGTCCCCTGACAGACTGCTCTGGAAACACCATATATTTT

v_call: TRBV19
j_call: TRBJ1-3
d_call: TRBD1
clone_size: -
cdr3_aa: CASNTDRGQTGNTIYF
cdr3_nt: TGTGCCAGTAACACGGACAGGGGGCAAACTGGAAACACCATATATTTT